These T cell receptor beta chains were read from a single sample in a study of post-analysis software for immune sequencing data. TCRdb used MiXCR to reprocess the PCR reads, holding one entry per CDR3 protein. The top ten clones hold around 4.5% of a sample with about 820,000 distinct CDR3 sequences, 53% of them seen once. Sequenced sample: blood. Receptors were obtained from a girl under 18 with multiple sclerosis. Both conserved end residues are part of each CDR3. Fields, in order: clone size, J gene, D gene, V gene, CDR3 DNA, CDR3 protein. D genes are given only for firm matches. Clone size, where shown, is once, few, many, or a class for clones that have expanded.

>.|TRBJ2-5|.|TRBV10-3
TGTGCCATCAGTGAATCCCTGTTGAAACCCGAGAATGCCTGGGAGACCCAGTACTTC
CAISESLLKPENAWETQYF
>.|TRBJ2-1|TRBD2|TRBV6-1
TGTGCCAGCAGTCCCCTAGGCACTAGCGGGGGGGCCGTTGACCGGGAGCAGTTCTTC
CASSPLGTSGGAVDREQFF
>few|TRBJ2-5|TRBD2|TRBV5-1
TGCGCCAGCACTGGAGGGAGGGGACCATCAGAGACCCAGTACTTC
CASTGGRGPSETQYF
>.|TRBJ2-7|.|TRBV10-2
TGCGCCAGCAGTGAGTCATCAGGGCCATCAACCTACGAGCAGTACTTC
CASSESSGPSTYEQYF
>.|TRBJ2-5|.|TRBV29-1
TGCAGCGTTGAAGATCTTCAGGGGTACAATGAGCAGTACTTC
CSVEDLQGYNEQYF
>few|TRBJ2-7|TRBD1|TRBV6-6
TGTGCCAGCAGTTCCCGGGACAGGCCCCACGAGCAGTACTTC
CASSSRDRPHEQYF
>few|TRBJ2-2|.|TRBV28
TGTGCCAGCACCCCATTGGGCAGGGGATTCACCGGGGAGCTGTTTTTT
CASTPLGRGFTGELFF
>few|TRBJ1-6|.|TRBV6-5
TGTGCCAGCAGTTACTCGCCGCCTGGGGATTCACCCCTCCACTTT
CASSYSPPGDSPLHF
>.|TRBJ2-7|TRBD2|TRBV28
TGTGCCAGCAGCTTTAGCGGGAGCCGCTACGAGCAGTACTTC
CASSFSGSRYEQYF
>.|TRBJ1-5|.|TRBV2
TGTGCCAGCAGTGATGGCACCACTTATCAGCCCCAGCATTTT
CASSDGTTYQPQHF
>once|TRBJ1-1|.|TRBV12-3/TRBV12-4
TGTGCCAGCAGTTTATGGGGGTCTCGGCGGGTTACTGAAGCTTTCTTT
CASSLWGSRRVTEAFF
>.|TRBJ2-7|.|TRBV7-8
TGTGCCAGCAGCTTATTAATGCGCGCCTACGAGCAGTACTTC
CASSLLMRAYEQYF
>few|TRBJ1-1|TRBD1|TRBV15
TGTGCCACCAGCAGAGTGGACAGGGGCACTGAAGCTTTCTTT
CATSRVDRGTEAFF
>.|TRBJ2-7|.|TRBV29-1
TGCAGCGTTGAGGTGGCAGGGGCTTGGGAGCAGTACTTC
CSVEVAGAWEQYF
>.|TRBJ2-7|.|TRBV5-1
TGCGCCAGCAGCTTGGAAGCGGGTGCGGCAGGCTCCTACGAGCAGTACTTC
CASSLEAGAAGSYEQYF
>few|TRBJ1-5|.|TRBV4-1
TGCGCCAGCAGCCAGCTGGGCGGGGAAGGTAATCAGCCCCAGCATTTT
CASSQLGGEGNQPQHF
>few|TRBJ1-5|.|TRBV3-1
TGTGCCAGCAGCCAAGTCACAGGTGATTACAATCAGCCCCAGCATTTT
CASSQVTGDYNQPQHF